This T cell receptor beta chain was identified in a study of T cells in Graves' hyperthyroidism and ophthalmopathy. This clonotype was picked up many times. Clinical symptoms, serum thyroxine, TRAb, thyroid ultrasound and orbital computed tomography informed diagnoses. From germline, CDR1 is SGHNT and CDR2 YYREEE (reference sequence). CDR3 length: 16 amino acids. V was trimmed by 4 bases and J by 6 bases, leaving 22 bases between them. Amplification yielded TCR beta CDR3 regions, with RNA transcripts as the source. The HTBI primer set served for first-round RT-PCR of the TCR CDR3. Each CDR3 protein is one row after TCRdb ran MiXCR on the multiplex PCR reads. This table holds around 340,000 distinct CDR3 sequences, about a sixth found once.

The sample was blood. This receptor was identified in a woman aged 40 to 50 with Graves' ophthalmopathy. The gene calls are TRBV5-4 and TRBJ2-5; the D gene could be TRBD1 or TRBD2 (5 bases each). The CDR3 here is CASSRPTARGDKTQYF. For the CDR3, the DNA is TGTGCCAGCAGCCGACCGACAGCTAGGGGAGACAAGACCCAGTACTTC.